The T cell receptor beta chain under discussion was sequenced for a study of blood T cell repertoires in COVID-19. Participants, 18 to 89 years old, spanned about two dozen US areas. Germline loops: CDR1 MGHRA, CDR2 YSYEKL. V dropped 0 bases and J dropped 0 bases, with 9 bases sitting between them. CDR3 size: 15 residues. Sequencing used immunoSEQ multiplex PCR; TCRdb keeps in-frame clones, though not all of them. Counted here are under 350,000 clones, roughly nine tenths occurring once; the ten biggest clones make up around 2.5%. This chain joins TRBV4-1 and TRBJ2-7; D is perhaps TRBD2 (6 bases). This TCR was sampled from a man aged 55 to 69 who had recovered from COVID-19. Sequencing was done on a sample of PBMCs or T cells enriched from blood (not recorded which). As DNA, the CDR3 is TGCGCCAGCAGCCAAGATGTCGGGAGCTCCTACGAGCAGTACTTC. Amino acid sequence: CASSQDVGSSYEQYF.